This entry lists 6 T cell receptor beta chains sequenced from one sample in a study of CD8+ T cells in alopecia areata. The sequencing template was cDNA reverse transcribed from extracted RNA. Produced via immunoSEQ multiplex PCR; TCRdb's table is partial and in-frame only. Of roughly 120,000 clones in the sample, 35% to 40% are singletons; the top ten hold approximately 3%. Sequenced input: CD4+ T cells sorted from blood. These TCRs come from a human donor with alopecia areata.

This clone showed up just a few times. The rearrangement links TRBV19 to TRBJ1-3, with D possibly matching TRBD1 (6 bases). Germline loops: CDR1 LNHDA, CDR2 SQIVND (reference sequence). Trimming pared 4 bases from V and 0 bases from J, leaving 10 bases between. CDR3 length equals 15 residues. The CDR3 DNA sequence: TGTGCCAGTAGTACCGGACAGTTCTCTGGAAACACCATATATTTT. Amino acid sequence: CASSTGQFSGNTIYF.

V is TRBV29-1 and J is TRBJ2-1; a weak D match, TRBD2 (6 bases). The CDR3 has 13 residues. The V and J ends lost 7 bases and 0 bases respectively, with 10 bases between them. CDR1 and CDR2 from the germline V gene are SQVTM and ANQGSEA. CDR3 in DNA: TGCAGCGCTCGGGAGAGCTCCTACAATGAGCAGTTCTTC. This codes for CSARESSYNEQFF.

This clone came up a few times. In DNA form, the CDR3 reads TGCAGCGCGGGTGACATAAGTCAGCCCCAGCATTTT. Its translation: CSAGDISQPQHF. The genes are TRBV29-1 and TRBJ1-5; no clear D. Per the germline V gene, CDR1 is SQVTM and CDR2 is ANQGSEA. V was clipped by 7 bases and J by 6 bases, with 13 bases between them. CDR3 length: 12 amino acids. Variable domain in full (rest from reference TRBV29-1 and TRBJ1-5): SAVISQKPSRDICQRGTSLTIQCQVDSQVTMMFWYRQQPGQSLTLIATANQGSEATYESGFVIDKFPISRPNLTFSTLTVSNMSPEDSSIYLCSAGDISQPQHFGDGTRLSIL.

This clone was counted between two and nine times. In DNA form, the CDR3 reads TGTGGCAACGGGCCTACTCAATACGAGCAGTACTTC. As protein: CGNGPTQYEQYF. The chain links TRBV10-3 to TRBJ2-7; D not certain. CDR3 size: 12 residues. CDR1 is ENHRY and CDR2 is SYGVKD in the germline V gene.

The CDR3 DNA is TGCAGCGTTGATAAGGGGCAAGAGACCCAGTACTTC. It specifies CSVDKGQETQYF. The gene calls are TRBV29-1 and TRBJ2-5; D is perhaps TRBD1 (5 bases). Germline V gene data show CDR1 as SQVTM and CDR2 as ANQGSEA. The V end was cut by 3 bases, the J end by 2 bases, with 7 bases between. CDR3 length: 12 residues. The full variable domain, its missing parts supplied by reference TRBV29-1 and TRBJ2-5, is SAVISQKPSRDICQRGTSLTIQCQVDSQVTMMFWYRQQPGQSLTLIATANQGSEATYESGFVIDKFPISRPNLTFSTLTVSNMSPEDSSIYLCSVDKGQETQYFGPGTRLLVL.

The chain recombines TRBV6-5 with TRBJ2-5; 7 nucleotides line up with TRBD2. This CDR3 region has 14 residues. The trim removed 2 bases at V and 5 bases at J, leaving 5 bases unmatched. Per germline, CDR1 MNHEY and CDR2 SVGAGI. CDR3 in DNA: TGTGCCAGCAGTTACAGCGGGGTAATCGAGACCCAGTACTTC. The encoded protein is CASSYSGVIETQYF.